This TCR beta chain was found in a study of CD8+ T cells in alopecia areata. Study-wide results and caveats: Although TCR sharing was seen in mice, sharing across patients was less clear, possibly for HLA-related reasons. Resident alphabeta T-cell populations of normal skin are likewise subject to sequencing in scalp samples.

Sequencing relied on a cDNA template that was reverse transcribed from extracted RNA. Assay: immunoSEQ multiplex PCR; the TCRdb copy retains only in-frame clones and omits some. The sample yields 150,000 to 200,000 clones, 55% seen once. V lost 7 bases and J 2 bases, leaving 12 bases between the germline ends. The CDR3 contains 13 residues. CDR1 is MGHDK, CDR2 SYGVNS, per germline. A word on this clone: No antigen is known for it.

The chain uses TRBV25-1 and TRBJ2-7; D is unclear. The sequenced sample consisted of CD4+ T cells sorted from blood. This clonotype originated in a human donor in good health. CDR3 amino acids: CASTQGSPYEQYF. The CDR3 DNA follows: TGTGCCAGCACCCAAGGGTCTCCCTACGAGCAGTACTTC.